Sequencing of this T cell receptor beta chain was carried out in a study of T cells after yellow fever vaccination (dated by TCRdb to between 2018 and 2021). Study-wide context: The SMART-Seq v4 Ultra Low Input RNA kit was used to prepare libraries from fractions with low cell numbers. Blood was collected at multiple timepoints before and after primary and secondary immunization, and bulk PBMC replicates and cell subsets were isolated. Bulk TCR alpha and beta repertoires were sequenced longitudinally to track T-cell clones before and after primary and booster YFV17D yellow fever vaccination. Two healthy male donors made up the cohort, one aged 18 to 29 years and the other aged 30 to 40 years. What the authors observed across the whole study: Because abundant contaminating clonotypes from the bulk population could be contained in FACS-sorted repertoires, computational filtering was required. A small fraction of clonotypes appeared in both the CD4 and CD8 compartments, likely as a result of convergent recombination. The secondary T-cell response was weaker than the primary response but faster, peaking on day 5 instead of day 15. Because the study included only a couple of donors, the extent to which the findings can be generalized is limited. Most clones expanded after primary vaccination were re-detected after the booster (about 96% of CD4 and about 88% of CD8), suggesting broad memory maintenance.

Note on this clonotype: The clone's antigen remains unknown. Base-call qualities are not available, and no considerably larger clone is one nucleotide away.

The sample's treatment or condition label is to be understood as: live attenuated yellow fever vaccine strain. At every blood-draw timepoint, two biological replicates of bulk PBMCs were collected. A standard Ficoll-Paque protocol was used to isolate PBMCs from peripheral blood. TriZol was used to extract RNA from bulk PBMCs, CD4 and CD8 fractions, and dextramer-positive and dextramer-negative fractions. Trimming leaves V shorter by 7 bases and J shorter by 9 bases, with the junction holding 14 bases beyond the gene matches. Reading from cysteine to phenylalanine, the CDR3 counts 15 amino acids. Only the CDR3 part of the read is kept: 45 bases, read in frame from the first base. CDR1 is given as SNHLY and CDR2 as FYNNEI, both from the germline V gene. Synthesis of TCR cDNA relied on 5'RACE template switching, a step that introduced a universal primer site along with unique molecular identifiers. Priming for cDNA synthesis came from both the TCR alpha and TCR beta constant segments. Two PCR steps were used to amplify libraries, with sample barcodes and sequencing adapters being added in the second step. Sequencing of the libraries was done on either Illumina HiSeq 2500 (2x100 bp) or NovaSeq (2x150 bp). From the authors' description of their analysis: Reads were demultiplexed and collapsed into UMI consensus sequences with MIGEC, and V(D)J alignment was performed with MiXCR. Vaccine-responding clonotypes were defined with edgeR using replicate PBMC samples, requiring FDR below 0.01 and a log2 fold change above 5 up to day 15. Bulk clonotypes were assigned CD4 or CD8 identity according to which sequenced CD4 or CD8 repertoire held them at higher abundance. TCRdb trimmed the raw reads at Q25, called clones with MiXCR and kept productive beta chains. Rows matching on CDR3 protein sequence are summarized as one entry with the most common DNA and genes. TCRdb's processing, not the authors' own work, is the source of the V and J calls. The sample data list some 320,000 distinct CDR3 sequences, and 8.5% to 9% of these were observed just once. Clones ranked in the top ten supply over 15% of the sample.

The V gene is TRBV2 and the J gene is TRBJ2-1, and 8 junction bases match TRBD2. This receptor was identified in a man aged 18 to 30 who received the YFV17D yellow fever vaccine. The source material was PBMCs, sampled on the day of the first yellow fever vaccination. The DNA sequence is given as TGTGCCAGCATCCGAGAGGGCGGGGGGTTCGGTGAGCAGTTCTTC. It codes for CASIREGGGFGEQFF.